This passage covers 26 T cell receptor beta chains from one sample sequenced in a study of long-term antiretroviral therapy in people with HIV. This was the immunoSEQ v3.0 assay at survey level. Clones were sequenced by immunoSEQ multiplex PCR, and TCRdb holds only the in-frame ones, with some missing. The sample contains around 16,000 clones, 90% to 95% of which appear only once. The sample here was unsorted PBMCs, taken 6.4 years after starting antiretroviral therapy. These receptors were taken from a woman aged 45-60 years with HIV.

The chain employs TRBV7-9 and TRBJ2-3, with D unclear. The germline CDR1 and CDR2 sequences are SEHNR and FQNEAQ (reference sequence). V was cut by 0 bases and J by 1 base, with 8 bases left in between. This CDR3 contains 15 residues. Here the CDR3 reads CASSLALGGTDTQYF. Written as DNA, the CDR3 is TGTGCCAGCAGCTTAGCGCTCGGTGGCACAGATACGCAGTATTTT.

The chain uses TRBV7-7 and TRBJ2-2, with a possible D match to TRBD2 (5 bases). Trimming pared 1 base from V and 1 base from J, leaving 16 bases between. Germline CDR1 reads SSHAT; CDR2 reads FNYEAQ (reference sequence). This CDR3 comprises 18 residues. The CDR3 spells CASSLEVANTMNTGELFF. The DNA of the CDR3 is TGTGCCAGCAGCTTAGAGGTAGCGAACACAATGAACACCGGGGAGCTGTTTTTT.

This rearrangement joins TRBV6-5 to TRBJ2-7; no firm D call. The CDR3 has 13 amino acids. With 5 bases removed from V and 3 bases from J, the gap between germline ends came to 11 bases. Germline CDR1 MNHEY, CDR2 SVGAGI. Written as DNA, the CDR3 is TGTGCCAGCAGTAGGTTTTCGAGCTACGAGCAGTACTTC. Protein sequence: CASSRFSSYEQYF.

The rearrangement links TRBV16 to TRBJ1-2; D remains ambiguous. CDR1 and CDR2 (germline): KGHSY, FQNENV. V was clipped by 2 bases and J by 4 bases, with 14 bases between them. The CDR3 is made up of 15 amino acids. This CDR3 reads CASSQEAAGAYGYTF. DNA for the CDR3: TGTGCCAGCAGCCAAGAGGCGGCGGGAGCCTATGGCTACACCTTC.

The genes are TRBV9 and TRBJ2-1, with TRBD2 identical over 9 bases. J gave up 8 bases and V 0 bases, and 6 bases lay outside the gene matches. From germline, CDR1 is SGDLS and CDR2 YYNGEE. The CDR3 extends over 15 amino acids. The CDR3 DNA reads TGTGCCAGCAGCGTAGGTATTAGCGGGAGTTATGAGCAGTTCTTC. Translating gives CASSVGISGSYEQFF.

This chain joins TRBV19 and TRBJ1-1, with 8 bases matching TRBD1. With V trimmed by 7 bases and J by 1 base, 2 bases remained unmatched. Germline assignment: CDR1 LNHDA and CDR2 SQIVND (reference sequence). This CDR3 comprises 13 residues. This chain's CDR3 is CASNDRGNTEAFF. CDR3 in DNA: TGTGCCAGTAACGACAGGGGGAACACTGAAGCTTTCTTT.

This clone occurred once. CDR3 protein: CASSIQFDEQFF. CDR3 coding DNA: TGTGCCAGTAGCATACAGTTTGATGAGCAGTTCTTC. The chain has TRBV19 and TRBJ2-1; D call uncertain. The CDR3 runs to 12 residues. Per the germline V gene, CDR1 is LNHDA and CDR2 is SQIVND (reference sequence). V was trimmed by 6 bases and J by 8 bases, leaving 11 bases between them.

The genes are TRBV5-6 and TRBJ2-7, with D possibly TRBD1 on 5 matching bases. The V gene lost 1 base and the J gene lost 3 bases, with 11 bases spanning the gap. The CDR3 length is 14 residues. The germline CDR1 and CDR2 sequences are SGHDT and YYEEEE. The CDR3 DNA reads TGTGCCAGCAGCTTGATAGGGGCCGGCTACGAGCAGTACTTC. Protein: CASSLIGAGYEQYF.

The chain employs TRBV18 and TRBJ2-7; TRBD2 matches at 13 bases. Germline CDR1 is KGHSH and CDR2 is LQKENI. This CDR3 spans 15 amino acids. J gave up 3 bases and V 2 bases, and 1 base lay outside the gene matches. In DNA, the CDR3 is TGTGCCAGCTCACCAAGGACTAGCGGGAGCTACGAGCAGTACTTC. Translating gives CASSPRTSGSYEQYF. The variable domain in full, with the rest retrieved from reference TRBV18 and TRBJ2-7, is NAGVMQNPRHLVRRRGQEARLRCSPMKGHSHVYWYRQLPEEGLKFMVYLQKENIIDESGMPKERFSAEFPKEGPSILRIQQVVRGDSAAYFCASSPRTSGSYEQYFGPGTRLTVT.

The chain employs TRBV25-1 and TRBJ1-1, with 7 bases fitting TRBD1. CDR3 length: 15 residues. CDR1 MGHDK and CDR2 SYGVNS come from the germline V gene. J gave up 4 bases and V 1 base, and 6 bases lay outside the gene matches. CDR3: CASSEFGTAITEAFF. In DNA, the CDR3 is TGTGCCAGCAGTGAATTCGGGACAGCTATCACTGAAGCTTTCTTT.

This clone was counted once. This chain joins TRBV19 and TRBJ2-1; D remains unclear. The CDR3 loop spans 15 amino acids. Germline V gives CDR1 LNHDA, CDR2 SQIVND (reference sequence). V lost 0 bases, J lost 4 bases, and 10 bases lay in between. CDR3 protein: CASSIDGARYNEQFF. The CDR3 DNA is TGTGCCAGTAGTATAGATGGAGCCCGATACAATGAGCAGTTCTTC.

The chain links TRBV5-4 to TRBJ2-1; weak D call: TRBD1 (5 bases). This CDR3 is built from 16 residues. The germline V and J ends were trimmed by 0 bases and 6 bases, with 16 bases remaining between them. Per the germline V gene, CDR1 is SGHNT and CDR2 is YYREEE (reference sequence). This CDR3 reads CASSLVGEGPPNEQFF. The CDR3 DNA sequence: TGTGCCAGCAGCTTGGTAGGGGAAGGCCCCCCCAATGAGCAGTTCTTC.

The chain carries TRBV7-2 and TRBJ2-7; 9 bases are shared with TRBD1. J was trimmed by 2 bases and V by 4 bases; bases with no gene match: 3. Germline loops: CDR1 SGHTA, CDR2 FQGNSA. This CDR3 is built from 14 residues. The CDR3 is CASSWGQGAYEQYF. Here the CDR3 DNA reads TGTGCCAGCAGCTGGGGACAGGGAGCCTACGAGCAGTACTTC.

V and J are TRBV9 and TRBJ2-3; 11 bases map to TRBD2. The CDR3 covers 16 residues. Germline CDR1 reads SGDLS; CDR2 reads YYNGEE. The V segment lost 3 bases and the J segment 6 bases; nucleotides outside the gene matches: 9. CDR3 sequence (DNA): TGTGCCAGCAGCGATAGCGGGAGGGCCTTGAGGGATACGCAGTATTTT. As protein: CASSDSGRALRDTQYF. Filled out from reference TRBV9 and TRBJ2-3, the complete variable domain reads DSGVTQTPKHLITATGQRVTLRCSPRSGDLSVYWYQQSLDQGLQFLIQYYNGEERAKGNILERFSAQQFPDLHSELNLSSLELGDSALYFCASSDSGRALRDTQYFGPGTRLTVL.

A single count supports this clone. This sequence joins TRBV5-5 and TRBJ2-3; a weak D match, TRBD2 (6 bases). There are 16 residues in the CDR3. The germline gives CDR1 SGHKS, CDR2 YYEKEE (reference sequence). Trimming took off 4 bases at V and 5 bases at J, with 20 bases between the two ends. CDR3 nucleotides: TGTGCCAGCAGCCAAGTATCGGGAGTTGGGGGAGATACGCAGTATTTT. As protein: CASSQVSGVGGDTQYF.

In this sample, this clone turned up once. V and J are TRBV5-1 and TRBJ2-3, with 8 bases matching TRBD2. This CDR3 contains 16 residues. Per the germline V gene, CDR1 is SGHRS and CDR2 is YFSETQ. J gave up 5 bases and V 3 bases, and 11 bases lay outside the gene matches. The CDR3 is CASSSPSSSGIDTQYF. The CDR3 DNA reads TGCGCCAGCAGCTCCCCTTCTAGTAGCGGGATAGATACGCAGTATTTT.

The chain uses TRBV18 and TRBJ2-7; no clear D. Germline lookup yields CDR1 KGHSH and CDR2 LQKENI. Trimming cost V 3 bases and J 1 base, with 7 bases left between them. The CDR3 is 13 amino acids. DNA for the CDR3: TGTGCCAGCTCACCGGACGATTCCTACGAGCAGTACTTC. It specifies CASSPDDSYEQYF.

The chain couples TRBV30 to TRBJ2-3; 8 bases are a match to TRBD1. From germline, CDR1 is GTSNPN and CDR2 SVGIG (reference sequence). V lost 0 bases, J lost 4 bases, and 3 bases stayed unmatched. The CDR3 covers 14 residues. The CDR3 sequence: CAWSVGTGSDTQYF. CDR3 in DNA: TGTGCCTGGAGTGTAGGGACAGGATCAGATACGCAGTATTTT.

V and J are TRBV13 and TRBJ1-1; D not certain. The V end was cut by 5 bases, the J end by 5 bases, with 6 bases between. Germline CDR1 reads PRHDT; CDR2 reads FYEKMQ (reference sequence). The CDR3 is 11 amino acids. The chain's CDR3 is CASSGLTEAFF. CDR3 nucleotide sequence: TGTGCCAGCAGCGGCTTAACTGAAGCTTTCTTT.

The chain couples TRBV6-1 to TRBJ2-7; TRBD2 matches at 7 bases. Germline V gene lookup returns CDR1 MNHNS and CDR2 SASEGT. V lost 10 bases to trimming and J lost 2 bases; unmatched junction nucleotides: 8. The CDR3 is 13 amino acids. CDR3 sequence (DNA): TGTGCCACCCCCGGGACTAATACCTACGAGCAGTACTTC. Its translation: CATPGTNTYEQYF.

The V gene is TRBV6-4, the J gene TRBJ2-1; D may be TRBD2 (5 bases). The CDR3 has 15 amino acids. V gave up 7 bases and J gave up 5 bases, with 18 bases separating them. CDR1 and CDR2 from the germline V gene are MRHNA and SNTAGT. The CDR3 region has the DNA TGTGCCAGCAAGTGGCGGCTAGCAGAAAACAATGAGCAGTTCTTC. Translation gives CASKWRLAENNEQFF.

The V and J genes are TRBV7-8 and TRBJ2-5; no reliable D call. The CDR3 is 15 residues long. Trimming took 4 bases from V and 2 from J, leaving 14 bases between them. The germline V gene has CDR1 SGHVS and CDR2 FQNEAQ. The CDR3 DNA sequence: TGTGCCAGCAGCTCCTTGACGAGGCAGCAAGAGACCCAGTACTTC. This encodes CASSSLTRQQETQYF. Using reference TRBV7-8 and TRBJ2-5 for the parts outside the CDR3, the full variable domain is GAGVSQSPRYKVAKRGQDVALRCDPISGHVSLFWYQQALGQGPEFLTYFQNEAQLDKSGLPSDRFFAERPEGSVSTLKIQRTQQEDSAVYLCASSSLTRQQETQYFGPGTRLLVL.

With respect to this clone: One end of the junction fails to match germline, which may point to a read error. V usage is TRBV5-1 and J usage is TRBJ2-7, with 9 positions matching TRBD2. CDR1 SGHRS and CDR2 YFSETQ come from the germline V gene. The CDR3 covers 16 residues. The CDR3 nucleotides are TGTGCCAGCAGCTTGTGGGCTAGCGGGACGGTATACGAGCAGTACTTC. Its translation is CASSLWASGTVYEQYF.

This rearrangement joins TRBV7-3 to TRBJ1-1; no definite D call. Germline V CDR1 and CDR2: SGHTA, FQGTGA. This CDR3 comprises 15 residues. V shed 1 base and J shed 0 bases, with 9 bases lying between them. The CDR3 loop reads CASSLSPLLNTEAFF. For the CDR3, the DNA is TGTGCCAGCAGCTTAAGTCCCCTACTGAACACTGAAGCTTTCTTT.

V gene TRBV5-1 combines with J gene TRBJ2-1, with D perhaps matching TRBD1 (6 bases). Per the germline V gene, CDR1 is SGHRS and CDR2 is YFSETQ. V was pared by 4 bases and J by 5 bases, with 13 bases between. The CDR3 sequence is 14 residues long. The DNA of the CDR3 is TGCGCCAGCAGCCAGGGACAAAATAACAATGAGCAGTTCTTC. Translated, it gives CASSQGQNNNEQFF. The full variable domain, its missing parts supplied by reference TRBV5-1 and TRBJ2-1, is KAGVTQTPRYLIKTRGQQVTLSCSPISGHRSVSWYQQTPGQGLQFLFEYFSETQRNKGNFPGRFSGRQFSNSRSEMNVSTLELGDSALYLCASSQGQNNNEQFFGPGTRLTVL.

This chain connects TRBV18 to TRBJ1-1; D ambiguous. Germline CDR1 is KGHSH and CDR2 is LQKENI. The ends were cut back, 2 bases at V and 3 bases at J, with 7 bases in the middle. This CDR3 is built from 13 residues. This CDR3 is CASSPGEDTEAFF. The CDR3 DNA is TGTGCCAGCTCACCAGGAGAGGACACTGAAGCTTTCTTT.